The rows below give T cell receptor beta chains drawn from one sample of a study of graft-versus-host responses after intestinal transplantation. The table came from immunoSEQ multiplex PCR; TCRdb's copy has only in-frame clones and leaves some out. The sample lists roughly 4,500 clones, roughly 70% occurring once. Sequences were derived from ileum tissue, sampled 17 days after transplant. Every receptor here comes from a human patient who received an intestinal transplant, so some T cells may come from the graft donor. CDR3s include the opening cysteine and the closing phenylalanine or tryptophan. The order of the fields is V gene, D gene, J gene, clone size, CDR3 protein, CDR3 DNA. The D gene is left open where the match is weak. The size field is filled for only some rows; it gives once, few, many or a size class.

>TRBV15|TRBD2|TRBJ2-3|-
CATSRGASGGFSTDTQYF
TGTGCCACCAGCAGAGGGGCTAGCGGGGGTTTTAGCACAGATACGCAGTATTTT
>TRBV5-4|TRBD2|TRBJ2-1|-
CASSSSGTSGALEQFF
TGTGCCAGCAGCTCCTCAGGGACTAGCGGGGCGTTGGAGCAGTTCTTC
>TRBV4-2|TRBD2|TRBJ2-3|-
CASSQVGTSADTQYF
TGTGCCAGCAGCCAAGTAGGGACTAGCGCAGATACGCAGTATTTT
>TRBV2|TRBD1|TRBJ1-2|-
CASNPGDRVGNYGYTF
TGTGCCAGCAATCCCGGCGACAGGGTGGGAAACTATGGCTACACCTTC
>TRBV4-3|-|TRBJ1-5|-
CASSQDLEKGRTRNQPQHF
TGCGCCAGCAGCCAAGATCTTGAAAAGGGGCGGACACGCAATCAGCCCCAGCATTTT
>TRBV27|-|TRBJ1-5|-
CASSLGADNQPQHF
TGTGCCAGCAGTTTGGGGGCAGACAATCAGCCCCAGCATTTT
>TRBV6-5|TRBD1|TRBJ1-6|few
CASSYKDRAGSPLHF
TGTGCCAGCAGTTACAAAGACAGGGCAGGTTCACCCCTCCACTTT
>TRBV6-5|-|TRBJ2-3|-
CASRVRTSTDTQYF
TGTGCCAGCAGGGTGAGAACTAGCACAGATACGCAGTATTTT
>TRBV6-5|-|TRBJ1-5|-
CASSYSMGGVQPQHF
TGTGCCAGCAGTTACTCGATGGGAGGGGTCCAGCCCCAGCATTTT
>TRBV5-4|-|TRBJ1-5|-
CASSHGGSYSNQPQHF
TGTGCCAGCAGCCACGGAGGATCCTATAGCAATCAGCCCCAGCATTTT
>TRBV11-2|-|TRBJ2-3|-
CASSFPAGFHTQYF
TGTGCCAGCAGCTTCCCTGCAGGGTTCCATACGCAGTATTTT
>TRBV20-1|-|TRBJ2-4|-
CSAAGPSIQYF
TGCAGTGCCGCGGGACCGAGCATTCAGTACTTC
>TRBV15|-|TRBJ2-3|-
CATSADTSPDTQYF
TGTGCCACCAGCGCAGACACTTCCCCAGATACGCAGTATTTT
>TRBV6-6|-|TRBJ1-1|large
CASSSTGNTEAFF
TGTGCCAGCAGTTCGACAGGGAACACTGAAGCTTTCTTT
>TRBV5-6|TRBD1|TRBJ2-2|-
CASRRTGENTGELFF
TGTGCCAGCAGACGGACAGGGGAAAACACCGGGGAGCTGTTTTTT
>TRBV2|-|TRBJ1-1|-
CASSRDRNTEAFF
TGTGCCAGCAGTCGCGACAGGAACACTGAAGCTTTCTTT
>TRBV2|-|TRBJ2-1|-
CASSEDAALSSYNEQFF
TGTGCCAGCAGTGAAGACGCGGCTCTGAGCTCCTACAATGAGCAGTTCTTC
>TRBV11-1|TRBD1|TRBJ1-1|-
CASSITGTAPSGAFF
TGTGCCAGCAGCATAACCGGGACAGCCCCTTCCGGAGCTTTCTTT
>TRBV7-8|TRBD2|TRBJ2-1|few
CASSSGGLNEQFF
TGTGCCAGCAGCTCGGGGGGACTCAATGAGCAGTTCTTC
>TRBV23-1|TRBD1|TRBJ1-2|-
CASSPGQGYVYGYTF
TGCGCCAGCAGTCCTGGACAGGGTTATGTCTATGGCTACACCTTC
>TRBV7-9|-|TRBJ1-5|medium-sized
CASSLGPGKNQPQHF
TGTGCCAGCAGCTTAGGTCCAGGGAAGAATCAGCCCCAGCATTTT
>TRBV9|-|TRBJ2-3|-
CASSVRQSSTDTQYF
TGTGCCAGCAGCGTTAGACAGTCTAGCACAGATACGCAGTATTTT
>TRBV7-2|TRBD2|TRBJ2-5|-
CASSSSGAIQETQYF
TGTGCCAGCAGTTCTAGCGGGGCGATCCAAGAGACCCAGTACTTC
>TRBV7-2|TRBD2|TRBJ2-5|few
CASSLEMVGSGEQETQYF
TGTGCCAGCAGCTTAGAGATGGTTGGTAGCGGGGAACAAGAGACCCAGTACTTC
>TRBV5-1|TRBD2|TRBJ2-3|-
CASSLSGGAGDTQYF
TGCGCCAGCAGTCTTAGCGGGGGGGCAGGAGATACGCAGTATTTT
>TRBV7-2|TRBD2|TRBJ2-3|-
CASSSGLVTDTQYF
TGTGCCAGCAGCTCGGGACTAGTTACAGATACGCAGTATTTT
>TRBV4-1|-|TRBJ2-5|-
CASSTSWQETQYF
TGCGCCAGCAGCACATCTTGGCAAGAGACCCAGTACTTC
>TRBV7-7|-|TRBJ1-6|few
CASSLDTAQNSPLHF
TGTGCTAGCAGCTTAGATACAGCACAGAATTCACCCCTCCACTTT
>TRBV7-2|-|TRBJ2-1|once
CASSLGALPGNEQFF
TGTGCCAGCAGCTTAGGCGCTCTCCCCGGGAATGAGCAGTTCTTC
>TRBV7-3|-|TRBJ2-2|medium-sized
CASSLSRNTGELFF
TGTGCCAGCAGCTTAAGCAGGAACACCGGGGAGCTGTTTTTT
>TRBV6-5|-|TRBJ2-5|-
CASSFQTRSETQYF
TGTGCCAGCAGTTTCCAGACTAGATCCGAGACCCAGTACTTC
>TRBV27|TRBD1|TRBJ1-1|-
CASSDGWDREGMNTEAFF
TGTGCCAGCAGTGACGGTTGGGACAGGGAAGGGATGAACACTGAAGCTTTCTTT
>TRBV6-5|-|TRBJ2-2|few
CASSAGQLNTGELFF
TGTGCCAGCAGTGCGGGACAGCTGAACACCGGGGAGCTGTTTTTT
>TRBV5-6|TRBD2|TRBJ2-5|-
CASSLGLAGAIQETQYF
TGTGCCAGCAGCTTGGGGCTAGCGGGGGCCATACAAGAGACCCAGTACTTC
>TRBV11-2|-|TRBJ2-1|-
CASSSTGTARRGEQFF
TGTGCCAGCAGTTCCACCGGGACTGCTAGGAGGGGTGAGCAGTTCTTC
>TRBV6-5|TRBD1|TRBJ2-4|-
CASSYSNRGSKNIQYF
TGTGCCAGCAGTTACTCGAACAGGGGTTCCAAAAACATTCAGTACTTC
>TRBV5-6|TRBD2|TRBJ2-5|-
CASSLSARGLTQYF
TGTGCCAGCAGCTTGTCCGCGCGGGGGTTGACCCAGTACTTC
>TRBV7-2|-|TRBJ1-4|few
CASSRAGVHEKLFF
TGTGCCAGCAGCCGAGCAGGGGTGCATGAAAAACTGTTTTTT